The 3 T cell receptor beta chains given below trace back to one sample, sequenced in a study of naive CD8 T cells in extremely preterm neonates. The method was immunoSEQ multiplex PCR; TCRdb's version includes in-frame clones alone and lacks a portion of them. Here the sample spans roughly 5,000 clones, about 97% being singletons. Deliveries were elective term cesareans at about 37-41 weeks, with no labor or membrane rupture. The sequencing input was naive CD8+ T cells from cord blood. These receptors all come from a newborn in good health.

This chain links TRBV7-2 with TRBJ2-3; D call uncertain. The germline V gene has CDR1 SGHTA and CDR2 FQGNSA. The CDR3 length is 12 residues. Trimming stripped 5 bases from V and 6 bases from J, with 9 bases between. CDR3 in amino acids: CASSPLRDTQYF. CDR3 coding DNA: TGTGCCAGCAGCCCCCTCCGGGATACGCAGTATTTT.

The V and J genes are TRBV27 and TRBJ2-7; tentative D call: TRBD2 (5 bases). This CDR3 spans 14 amino acids. V lost 4 bases, J lost 4 bases, and 14 bases lay in between. The germline gives CDR1 MNHEY, CDR2 SMNVEV (reference sequence). This CDR3 is CASSSADWPYEQYF. For the CDR3, the DNA is TGTGCCAGCAGTTCCGCGGACTGGCCGTACGAGCAGTACTTC.

The CDR3 sequence: CASSPHREEETQYF. For the CDR3, the DNA is TGTGCCAGCAGTCCCCACAGAGAAGAAGAGACCCAGTACTTC. The V call is TRBV27, the J call TRBJ2-5; D gene unclear. The CDR3 runs 14 residues. The germline V gene encodes CDR1 MNHEY and CDR2 SMNVEV (reference sequence). The germline V and J ends were trimmed by 5 bases and 3 bases, with 13 bases remaining between them.